Listed below are T cell receptor beta chains from one sample, sequenced in a study of blood T cell repertoires in COVID-19. TCRdb's table, derived via immunoSEQ multiplex PCR, lists solely in-frame clones and lacks some. The sample records hundreds of thousands of clones, roughly four fifths being singletons. Specimen: peripheral blood. These receptors were taken from an older woman with active or convalescent COVID-19. CDR3s include the opening cysteine and the closing phenylalanine or tryptophan. The order of the fields is V gene, J gene, clone size, D gene, CDR3 protein, CDR3 DNA. The D gene is left open where the match is weak. Clone size is given for some rows only: seen once, a few or many times, or a class if the clone is expanded.

TRBV6-5	TRBJ1-2	-	TRBD1	CASSGQGNYGYTF	TGTGCCAGCAGCGGACAGGGTAACTATGGCTACACCTTC
TRBV7-2	TRBJ2-1	-	-	CASSLPGVNEQFF	TGTGCCAGCAGCTTACCAGGGGTAAATGAGCAGTTCTTC
TRBV2	TRBJ1-2	-	TRBD1	CATGTGPNYGYTF	TGTGCCACCGGGACAGGCCCAAACTATGGCTACACCTTC
TRBV3-1/TRBV3-2	TRBJ1-1	-	-	CASSQGGRSNTEAFF	TGTGCCAGCAGCCAAGGAGGAAGATCGAACACTGAAGCTTTCTTT
TRBV18	TRBJ1-4	-	TRBD1	CASSPLGQGADEKLFF	TGTGCCAGCTCACCTCTTGGACAGGGGGCGGATGAAAAACTGTTTTTT
TRBV4-1	TRBJ2-7	-	TRBD2	CASSQFGTSRGYEQYF	TGCGCCAGCAGCCAATTCGGGACTAGTCGGGGCTACGAGCAGTACTTC
TRBV5-1	TRBJ1-1	-	-	CASSLPSGDTEAFF	TGCGCCAGCAGCTTGCCCTCCGGGGATACTGAAGCTTTCTTT
TRBV2	TRBJ1-1	-	-	CASSERGGPNTEAFF	TGTGCCAGCAGTGAAAGGGGAGGACCGAACACTGAAGCTTTCTTT
TRBV9	TRBJ2-3	-	TRBD2	CASSVGRLAGQITDTQYF	TGTGCCAGCAGCGTAGGCCGCCTAGCGGGACAAATCACAGATACGCAGTATTTT
TRBV12-3/TRBV12-4	TRBJ1-1	-	-	CASSLTWNTEAFF	TGTGCCAGCAGTCTCACTTGGAACACTGAAGCTTTCTTT
TRBV5-1	TRBJ1-3	-	-	CASSLAGGATSGNTIYF	TGCGCCAGCAGCTTGGCCGGAGGGGCGACCTCTGGAAACACCATATATTTT
TRBV5-6	TRBJ2-2	once	TRBD2	CASSLGWSGGHRRAGELFF	TGTGCCAGCAGCTTGGGATGGAGCGGGGGACACAGACGCGCCGGGGAGCTGTTTTTT
TRBV6-5	TRBJ1-2	-	TRBD1	CASSRDRNYGYTF	TGTGCCAGCAGCCGGGACAGAAACTATGGCTACACCTTC
TRBV10-3	TRBJ1-6	-	TRBD1	CAITETGNSPLHF	TGTGCCATCACCGAGACAGGGAATTCACCCCTCCACTTT
TRBV7-2	TRBJ2-7	few	TRBD2	CASSPTGGIGGEQYF	TGTGCCAGCAGCCCGACGGGGGGAATCGGAGGCGAGCAGTACTTC
TRBV7-3	TRBJ1-3	-	-	CASSFGPPGQRSGNTIYF	TGTGCCAGCAGCTTCGGTCCGCCGGGACAACGATCTGGAAACACCATATATTTT
TRBV4-3	TRBJ2-2	-	-	CASSLQREAGTGELFF	TGCGCCAGCAGCCTCCAGCGTGAGGCGGGAACCGGGGAGCTGTTTTTT
TRBV9	TRBJ2-3	-	-	CASSVNGERGDTQYF	TGTGCCAGCAGCGTAAATGGAGAGAGAGGAGATACGCAGTATTTT
TRBV30	TRBJ1-4	-	-	CAWSFGGQGEKLFF	TGTGCCTGGAGTTTCGGGGGTCAAGGGGAAAAACTGTTTTTT
TRBV5-4	TRBJ1-6	-	-	CASSFGSDYNSPLHF	TGTGCCAGCAGCTTTGGTTCAGACTATAATTCACCCCTCCACTTT
TRBV10-3	TRBJ1-2	-	TRBD1	CAISGTGLNGYTF	TGTGCCATCAGTGGGACAGGGTTGAATGGCTACACCTTC
TRBV29-1	TRBJ1-1	-	-	CSVTQGNTEAFF	TGCAGCGTAACACAGGGGAACACTGAAGCTTTCTTT
TRBV27	TRBJ2-1	-	TRBD2	CASSLSAGGAYNEQFF	TGTGCCAGCAGTTTATCGGCCGGGGGGGCTTACAATGAGCAGTTCTTC
TRBV15	TRBJ1-3	-	TRBD1	CATSRYGQALNTIYF	TGTGCCACCAGTAGATACGGACAGGCTCTTAACACCATATATTTT
TRBV5-1	TRBJ2-3	-	TRBD2	CASSRAGGVDTQYF	TGCGCCAGCAGCCGGGCGGGGGGAGTAGATACGCAGTATTTT
TRBV30	TRBJ1-5	-	-	CAWSLGAFSNQPQHF	TGTGCCTGGAGTTTGGGAGCGTTTAGCAATCAGCCCCAGCATTTT
TRBV27	TRBJ1-5	-	-	CASSLTGLNQPQHF	TGTGCCAGCAGTTTGACAGGACTGAATCAGCCCCAGCATTTT
TRBV13	TRBJ2-7	-	-	CASSFRGTYYEQYF	TGTGCCAGCAGCTTCAGGGGGACTTACTACGAGCAGTACTTC
TRBV7-8	TRBJ2-3	-	TRBD2	CASSFSWASGTDTQYF	TGTGCCAGCAGCTTCTCCTGGGCTAGCGGTACAGATACGCAGTATTTT
TRBV6-6	TRBJ2-7	-	-	CASSYAGQPYEQYF	TGTGCCAGCAGCTACGCGGGACAGCCCTACGAGCAGTACTTC
TRBV28	TRBJ1-4	-	-	CASSGRTGEKLFF	TGTGCCAGCAGTGGACGCACGGGGGAAAAACTGTTTTTT
TRBV7-2	TRBJ2-1	few	-	CASSPGGLNPNEQFF	TGTGCCAGCAGTCCCGGAGGGCTTAATCCCAATGAGCAGTTCTTC
TRBV6-6	TRBJ1-1	few	TRBD1	CASSSTGRNTEAFF	TGTGCCAGCAGCTCGACAGGGCGGAACACTGAAGCTTTCTTT
TRBV3-1/TRBV3-2	TRBJ2-5	-	TRBD1	CASSPWGQQETQYF	TGTGCCAGCAGCCCCTGGGGACAGCAAGAGACCCAGTACTTC
TRBV19	TRBJ1-5	-	-	CASTHRAGQPQHF	TGTGCCAGTACCCACAGGGCGGGTCAGCCCCAGCATTTT
TRBV7-9	TRBJ2-7	few	TRBD1	CASSHPGQGSEQYF	TGTGCCAGCAGCCACCCGGGACAGGGGAGCGAGCAGTACTTC
TRBV11-2	TRBJ1-6	-	-	CASSPRLSGSPLHF	TGTGCCAGCAGCCCGCGCCTCTCGGGTTCACCCCTCCACTTT
TRBV5-5	TRBJ2-1	once	-	CASSLTINEQFF	TGTGCCAGCAGCTTAACTATCAATGAGCAGTTCTTC
TRBV4-3	TRBJ2-7	-	-	CASSQSAGSYEQYF	TGCGCCAGCAGCCAATCCGCAGGCTCCTACGAGCAGTACTTC
TRBV19	TRBJ2-7	-	TRBD2	CARTGLAGVYEQYF	TGTGCCCGAACCGGACTAGCGGGGGTCTACGAGCAGTACTTC
TRBV10-2	TRBJ1-1	-	-	CASSPSGKPNTEAFF	TGCGCCAGCAGTCCTTCGGGTAAGCCGAACACTGAAGCTTTCTTT
TRBV7-6	TRBJ2-5	-	TRBD2	CASSFTSGGASGRETQYF	TGTGCCAGCAGCTTTACTAGCGGGGGGGCCTCAGGGAGAGAGACCCAGTACTTC
TRBV20-1	TRBJ2-3	-	-	CSASWAVGDTQYF	TGCAGTGCTAGTTGGGCCGTTGGAGATACGCAGTATTTT
TRBV7-9	TRBJ2-1	-	-	CASSPKGGDYNEQFF	TGTGCCAGCAGCCCTAAGGGGGGGGACTACAATGAGCAGTTCTTC
TRBV7-2	TRBJ1-4	-	-	CASSLVSGWNEKLFF	TGTGCCAGCAGCTTAGTATCGGGTTGGAATGAAAAACTGTTTTTT
TRBV12-3/TRBV12-4	TRBJ1-6	few	-	CASGRSYNSPLHF	TGTGCCAGCGGGAGGTCCTATAATTCACCCCTCCACTTT
TRBV3-1/TRBV3-2	TRBJ2-2	once	-	CASKGGGGELFF	TGTGCCAGCAAGGGAGGGGGCGGGGAGCTGTTTTTT
TRBV6-6	TRBJ2-5	-	-	CASSYPAGPGETQYF	TGTGCCAGCAGTTACCCCGCAGGGCCGGGCGAGACCCAGTACTTC
TRBV6-6	TRBJ2-7	once	-	CASSYGPRIYEQYF	TGTGCCAGCAGTTACGGCCCCAGGATCTACGAGCAGTACTTC
TRBV2	TRBJ2-1	-	TRBD2	CASKESSGGRGNEQFF	TGTGCCAGCAAGGAGTCTAGCGGGGGGAGGGGCAATGAGCAGTTCTTC